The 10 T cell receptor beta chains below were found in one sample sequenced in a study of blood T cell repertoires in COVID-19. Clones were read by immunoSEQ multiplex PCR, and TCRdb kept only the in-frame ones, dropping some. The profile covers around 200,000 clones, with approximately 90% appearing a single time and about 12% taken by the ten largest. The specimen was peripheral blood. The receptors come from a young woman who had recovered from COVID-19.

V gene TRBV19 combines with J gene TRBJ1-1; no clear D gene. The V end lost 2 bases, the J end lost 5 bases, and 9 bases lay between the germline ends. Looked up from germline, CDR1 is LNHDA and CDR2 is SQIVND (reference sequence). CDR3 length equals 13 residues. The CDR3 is CASSIRGGTEAFF. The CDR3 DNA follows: TGTGCCAGTAGTATACGGGGAGGAACTGAAGCTTTCTTT.

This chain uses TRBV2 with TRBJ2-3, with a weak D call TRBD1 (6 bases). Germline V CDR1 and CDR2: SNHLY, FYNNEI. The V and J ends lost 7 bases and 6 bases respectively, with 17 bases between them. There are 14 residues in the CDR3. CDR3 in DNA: TGTGCCAGCACTGGACAGCCCTATTTGGATACGCAGTATTTT. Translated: CASTGQPYLDTQYF.

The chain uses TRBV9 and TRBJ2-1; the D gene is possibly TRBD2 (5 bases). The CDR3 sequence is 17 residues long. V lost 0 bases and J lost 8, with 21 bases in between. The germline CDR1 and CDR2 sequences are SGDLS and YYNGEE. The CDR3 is CASSVAFGVRSGDEQFF. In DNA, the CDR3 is TGTGCCAGCAGCGTAGCTTTCGGGGTGAGGTCTGGGGATGAGCAGTTCTTC.

The CDR3 nucleotides read TGTGCCAGCAGACCCAGGGTTTACACCGGGGAGCTGTTTTTT. Translating it yields CASRPRVYTGELFF. The chain is built from TRBV7-2 and TRBJ2-2; TRBD1 is a possible D gene (5 bases). From germline, CDR1 is SGHTA and CDR2 FQGNSA. The ends were cut back, 6 bases at V and 3 bases at J, with 11 bases in the middle. The CDR3 sequence is 14 residues long.

DNA of the CDR3: TGTGCCAGCAGTGAATTATTCCCTACTAGCGGGAGTCTAAATACGCAGTATTTT. Its protein product is CASSELFPTSGSLNTQYF. This chain joins TRBV6-4 and TRBJ2-3, with 11 bases aligning to TRBD2. The ends lost 3 bases at V and 7 bases at J; junction bases unmatched: 15. This CDR3 is 18 amino acids long. Germline V CDR1 and CDR2: MRHNA, SNTAGT.

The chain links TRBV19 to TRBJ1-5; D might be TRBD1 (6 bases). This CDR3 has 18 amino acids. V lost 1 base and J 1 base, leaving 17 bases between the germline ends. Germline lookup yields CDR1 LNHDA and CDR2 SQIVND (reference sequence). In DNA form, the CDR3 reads TGTGCCAGTAGTATAGGGTTAAGCGGGACAAGAAGCAATCAGCCCCAGCATTTT. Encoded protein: CASSIGLSGTRSNQPQHF.

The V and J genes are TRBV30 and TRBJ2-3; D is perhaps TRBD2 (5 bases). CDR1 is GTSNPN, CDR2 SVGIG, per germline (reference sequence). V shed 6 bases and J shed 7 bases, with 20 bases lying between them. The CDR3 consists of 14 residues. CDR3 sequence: CACYLGSLRNTQYF. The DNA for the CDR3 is TGTGCCTGTTATTTAGGGAGCCTTAGAAATACGCAGTATTTT. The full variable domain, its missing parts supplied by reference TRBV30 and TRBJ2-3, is SQTIHQWPATLVQPVGSPLSLECTVEGTSNPNLYWYRQAAGRGLQLLFYSVGIGQISSEVPQNLSASRPQDRQFILSSKKLLLSDSGFYLCACYLGSLRNTQYFGPGTRLTVL.

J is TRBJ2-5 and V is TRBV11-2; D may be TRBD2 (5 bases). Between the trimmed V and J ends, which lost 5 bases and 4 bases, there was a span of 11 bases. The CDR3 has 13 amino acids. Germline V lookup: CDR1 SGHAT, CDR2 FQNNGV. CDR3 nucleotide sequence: TGTGCCAGCAGCCGAAAGGAGGTAGAGACCCAGTACTTC. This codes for CASSRKEVETQYF.

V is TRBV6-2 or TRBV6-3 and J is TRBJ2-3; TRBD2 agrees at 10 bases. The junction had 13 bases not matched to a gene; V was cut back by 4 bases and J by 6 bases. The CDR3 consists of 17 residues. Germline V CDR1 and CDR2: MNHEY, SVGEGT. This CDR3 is CASSSSLSGRALDTQYF. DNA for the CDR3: TGTGCCAGCAGTTCGTCCCTGAGCGGGAGGGCCCTTGATACGCAGTATTTT.

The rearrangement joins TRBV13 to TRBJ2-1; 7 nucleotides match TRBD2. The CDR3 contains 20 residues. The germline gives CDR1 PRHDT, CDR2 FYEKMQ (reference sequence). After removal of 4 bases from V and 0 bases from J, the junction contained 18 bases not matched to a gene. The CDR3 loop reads CASSSFDGSGRRSSYNEQFF. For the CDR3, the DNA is TGTGCCAGCAGCTCGTTCGATGGTAGCGGGCGAAGGAGCTCCTACAATGAGCAGTTCTTC. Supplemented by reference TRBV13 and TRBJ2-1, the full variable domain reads AAGVIQSPRHLIKEKRETATLKCYPIPRHDTVYWYQQGPGQDPQFLISFYEKMQSDKGSIPDRFSAQQFSDYHSELNMSSLELGDSALYFCASSSFDGSGRRSSYNEQFFGPGTRLTVL.